This note documents a single T cell receptor beta chain sequence. These data belong to a study of blood T cell repertoires in COVID-19. Study background: Acute and convalescent COVID-19 samples came from the United States, Italy and Spain. From T cells, B-cell-depleted T cells, or PBMCs came the material, which was cDNA or gDNA.

This CDR3 comprises 15 residues. V lost 5 bases and J 4 bases, leaving 15 bases between the germline ends. Looked up from germline, CDR1 is MNHEY and CDR2 is SVGAGI. Assay used: immunoSEQ multiplex PCR; TCRdb lists only in-frame clones, some missing. The data contain fewer than 60,000 clones, 80% to 90% of them singletons. The clonotype comes from a human donor in a cohort sampled during active COVID-19. The rearrangement uses TRBV6-5 and TRBJ1-5; perhaps TRBD1 as D (5 bases). The sample consisted of peripheral blood. The CDR3 here is CASSHTRQPNQPQHF. Here the CDR3 DNA reads TGTGCCAGCAGTCACACGAGACAGCCTAATCAGCCCCAGCATTTT.